This TCR beta chain derives from a study of cytomegalovirus exposure and HLA in healthy donors. Study-level points and caveats: In a later analysis, compared with equally common non-associated chains, HLA-associated beta chains were more expanded. The study listed 150 to 200 cytomegalovirus-associated TCR beta chains.

J gave up 5 bases and V 0 bases, and 9 bases lay outside the gene matches. Germline CDR1 SGHRS, CDR2 YFSETQ. The CDR3 loop spans 16 amino acids. PCR was performed using 60 Vbeta and 13 Jbeta primers. Method: immunoSEQ multiplex PCR; TCRdb's copy keeps in-frame clones and lacks some. In the table there are some 270,000 clones, around 90% of which are singletons. With regard to this clone: Its antigen is not identified.

V is TRBV5-1 and J is TRBJ2-3; 7 positions agree with TRBD2. The sequenced sample was PBMCs. The TCR sequence derives from a girl aged 2 to 9 in good health and CMV-seronegative. The CDR3 nucleotides are TGCGCCAGCAGCTTGGAGGGGAACGGGGGGAAAGATACGCAGTATTTT. Its translation is CASSLEGNGGKDTQYF.